These 16 T cell receptor beta chains share one sample of origin, sequenced in a study of Tregs in tolerant kidney transplant recipients. Sequencing used immunoSEQ multiplex PCR; TCRdb keeps in-frame clones, though not all of them. The sample has more than 75,000 clones; 80% to 95% are singletons. Specimen: CD4+ T cells from blood, collected before the transplant. The receptors here all came from a human donor who received a combined kidney and bone marrow transplant.

The chain uses TRBV7-2 and TRBJ2-6; possibly TRBD2 for D (6 bases). Germline CDR1 SGHTA, CDR2 FQGNSA. V shed 2 bases and J shed 3 bases, with 11 bases lying between them. The CDR3 has 16 residues. The CDR3 DNA is TGTGCCAGCAGCTTACTTCCCGGGAGTGGGGCCAACGTCCTGACTTTC. Its translation is CASSLLPGSGANVLTF.

This chain connects TRBV9 to TRBJ2-7, with D maybe TRBD2 (5 bases). Germline V CDR1 and CDR2: SGDLS, YYNGEE. With 0 bases removed from V and 3 bases from J, the gap between germline ends came to 10 bases. The CDR3 contains 14 residues. Written as DNA, the CDR3 is TGTGCCAGCAGCGTAGCGGGGTTTAACTACGAGCAGTACTTC. This sequence encodes CASSVAGFNYEQYF.

The chain is built from TRBV7-2 and TRBJ2-2, with TRBD1 matching 9 bases. The CDR3 length is 17 residues. Germline CDR1 SGHTA, CDR2 FQGNSA. After removal of 4 bases from V and 5 bases from J, the junction contained 11 bases not matched to a gene. The CDR3 DNA follows: TGTGCCAGCAGCTCTAACGTGTACAGGGGGCTTACCGGGGAGCTGTTTTTT. It yields the protein CASSSNVYRGLTGELFF. Using reference TRBV7-2 and TRBJ2-2 for the parts outside the CDR3, the full variable domain is GAGVSQSPSNKVTEKGKDVELRCDPISGHTALYWYRQSLGQGLEFLIYFQGNSAPDKSGLPSDRFSAERTGGSVSTLTIQRTQQEDSAVYLCASSSNVYRGLTGELFFGEGSRLTVL.

The V gene is TRBV4-3, the J gene TRBJ2-7; 8 bases are shared with TRBD2. The ends lost 1 base at V and 6 bases at J; junction bases unmatched: 17. Per the germline V gene, CDR1 is LGHNA and CDR2 is YSLEER. This CDR3 contains 18 residues. The CDR3 sequence is CASSQVALGGTSSPEQYF. The CDR3 DNA follows: TGCGCCAGCAGCCAAGTCGCTCTCGGCGGGACTAGTTCGCCCGAGCAGTACTTC.

V gene TRBV5-1 combines with J gene TRBJ2-3, with 7 nucleotides matching TRBD1. V dropped 5 bases and J dropped 0; count of bases not matched to a gene: 6. The CDR3 covers 15 residues. Germline V CDR1 and CDR2: SGHRS, YFSETQ. This CDR3 reads CASRPQGESTDTQYF. The CDR3 DNA is TGCGCCAGCAGACCCCAGGGGGAGAGCACAGATACGCAGTATTTT.

This clone was counted once. The chain combines TRBV5-1 with TRBJ2-2, with 7 bases matching TRBD2. V was clipped by 5 bases and J by 8 bases; unmatched bases: 6. Germline values: CDR1 SGHRS, CDR2 YFSETQ. This CDR3 has 13 amino acids. The CDR3 region is CASSREGLGELFF. The CDR3 bases are TGCGCCAGCAGTAGGGAGGGCCTGGGGGAGCTGTTTTTT.

For the CDR3, the DNA is TGTGCCAGCAGTACCAGTACGGACACCTACAATGAGCAGTTCTTC. Protein product: CASSTSTDTYNEQFF. The V gene is TRBV28, the J gene TRBJ2-1, with D perhaps TRBD1 (5 bases). The CDR3 loop spans 15 amino acids. The V end was cut by 5 bases, the J end by 2 bases, with 13 bases between. In germline, CDR1 is MDHEN, CDR2 SYDVKM.

J is TRBJ1-1 and V is TRBV12-5; 7 nucleotides line up with TRBD1. CDR1 LGHNT and CDR2 FRNRAP come from the germline V gene. The CDR3 runs 14 residues. The V and J ends lost 5 bases and 10 bases, in that order; junction bases with no gene match: 13. The CDR3 loop is CASGPGGNRARAFF. CDR3 sequence (DNA): TGTGCTAGTGGTCCAGGGGGGAACAGGGCTAGAGCTTTCTTT.

V is TRBV28 and J is TRBJ1-6; 9 bases fit TRBD1. Germline loops: CDR1 MDHEN, CDR2 SYDVKM. CDR3 length: 14 residues. Germline trimming cut 5 bases from V and 8 bases from J; bases unmatched to any gene: 4. CDR3 amino acids: CASSPGQGYSPLHF. CDR3 sequence (DNA): TGTGCCAGCAGTCCCGGACAGGGGTATTCACCCCTCCACTTT.

This chain uses TRBV27 with TRBJ2-1, with 8 positions matching TRBD2. The V gene end was trimmed by 3 bases and the J gene end by 7 bases; junction bases not matched to a gene: 8. The length of the CDR3 is 15 residues. The germline V gene has CDR1 MNHEY and CDR2 SMNVEV (reference sequence). CDR3 region: CASSLIRGGKNEQFF. CDR3 sequence (DNA): TGTGCCAGCAGTTTGATCCGGGGGGGAAAGAATGAGCAGTTCTTC.

CDR3 loop: CASSYVQGATYEQYF. In nucleotides, the CDR3 is TGTGCCAGCAGTTATGTGCAGGGGGCCACCTACGAGCAGTACTTC. The J gene is TRBJ2-7, the V gene TRBV6-6; 8 positions match TRBD1. V trimming: 3 bases; J trimming: 2 bases; junction bases outside the gene matches: 6. The CDR3 contains 15 residues. The germline CDR1 and CDR2 sequences are MNHNY and SVGAGI (reference sequence).

The rearrangement joins TRBV7-7 to TRBJ2-5; 8 bases fit TRBD2. Germline lookup yields CDR1 SSHAT and CDR2 FNYEAQ (reference sequence). J lost 5 bases, V lost 5 bases, and 13 bases had no gene match. This CDR3 is built from 16 residues. This CDR3 is CASSLKQGTRGETQYF. CDR3 sequence (DNA): TGTGCCAGCAGCCTAAAGCAGGGGACTAGGGGGGAGACCCAGTACTTC.

J is TRBJ2-7 and V is TRBV7-2, with no clear D. The CDR3 spans 15 residues. V lost 2 bases and J 2 bases, leaving 13 bases between the germline ends. Germline V CDR1 and CDR2: SGHTA, FQGNSA. As DNA, the CDR3 is TGTGCCAGCAGCTTAAAAGCGTCTCAGACCTACGAGCAGTACTTC. Protein: CASSLKASQTYEQYF.

The V call is TRBV28, the J call TRBJ2-1; the match to TRBD2 covers 8 bases. The CDR3 runs 13 residues. The trim removed 5 bases at V and 6 bases at J, leaving 3 bases unmatched. Germline V gene lookup returns CDR1 MDHEN and CDR2 SYDVKM. The DNA for the CDR3 is TGTGCCAGCAGTCCGAGCGGGAGCAATGAGCAGTTCTTC. Residues: CASSPSGSNEQFF.

This sequence joins TRBV7-8 and TRBJ1-5; TRBD1 aligns across 10 bases. The CDR3 is 17 amino acids. With 2 bases clipped from V and 3 bases from J, the junction kept 7 bases outside the gene matches. Germline assignment: CDR1 SGHVS and CDR2 FQNEAQ. CDR3 residues: CASSLNSDRGVNQPQHF. CDR3 nucleotides: TGTGCCAGCAGCTTAAATTCGGACAGGGGGGTCAATCAGCCCCAGCATTTT.

The chain is built from TRBV28 and TRBJ2-7, with TRBD2 identical over 7 bases. The germline V gene has CDR1 MDHEN and CDR2 SYDVKM. The V segment lost 5 bases and the J segment 3 bases; nucleotides outside the gene matches: 7. CDR3 size: 14 residues. CDR3 coding DNA: TGTGCCAGCAGTCCTATAGCGGGCCTCTACGAGCAGTACTTC. Translated, it gives CASSPIAGLYEQYF.